This entry features one TCR beta chain sequence. The antigen is unknown. The sample originates from a study of beta chain features in type 1 diabetes. Study details: Patient and healthy donor groups were alike in age, gender and cell yields. Study observations and caveats: When Type 1 diabetes patients were examined, their TCRB CDR3s proved moderately but significantly shorter in all four CD4+ subsets. The naive, central memory and Treg TCRB repertoires looked more alike in patients than they did in healthy donors.

The single heparinised draw taken from each donor contained around 110 mL of blood on average. V shed 3 bases and J shed 4 bases, with 28 bases lying between them. The CDR3 loop spans 18 amino acids. Per the germline V gene, CDR1 is GTSNPN and CDR2 is SVGIG (reference sequence). Isolated RNA was reverse transcribed in full, so expressed TCRB transcripts were sequenced. About 3.7 million reads per sample were averaged for naive, central memory and regulatory samples. The data were produced by immunoSEQ multiplex PCR, yet TCRdb's version contains in-frame clones alone and is incomplete. Among some 660,000 clones listed, roughly 13% were seen once.

The receptor was derived from a man between 18 and 35 years old with type 1 diabetes. The chain is built from TRBV30 and TRBJ2-7; D possibly corresponds to TRBD1 (6 bases). The sample taken for sequencing was naive CD4+ T cells from blood. In DNA form, the CDR3 reads TGTGCCTGGAGCCGAACAGGGCTGTCTTCATGGGGATGGTACGAGCAGTACTTC. This codes for CAWSRTGLSSWGWYEQYF.